This T cell receptor (beta chain) was found in a study of cytomegalovirus exposure and HLA in healthy donors. The V gene end was trimmed by 4 bases and the J gene end by 1 base; junction bases not matched to a gene: 4. The CDR3 has 15 amino acids. CDR1 SGHNT and CDR2 YYREEE come from the germline V gene (reference sequence). The PCR made use of 60 Vbeta and 13 Jbeta primers. The assay was immunoSEQ multiplex PCR, and TCRdb's table has in-frame clones only and misses some. The table records 150,000 to 200,000 clones, 75% to 85% of them present only once. The sequenced sample was PBMCs. The TCR comes from a young woman in good health and CMV-seropositive. This chain connects TRBV5-4 to TRBJ2-7; 11 bases map to TRBD2. The chain's CDR3 is CASSAVAGGSYEQYF. Here the CDR3 DNA reads TGTGCCAGCAGCGCTGTAGCGGGAGGGTCCTACGAGCAGTACTTC.